A single sample gave rise to the 16 T cell receptor beta chains below, sequenced in a study of shared clonotypes between healthy human individuals. The assay was immunoSEQ multiplex PCR, and TCRdb's table has in-frame clones only and misses some. The data contain about 1 million clones, more than 60% of them singletons. Specimen: memory CD4+ T cells sorted from blood. The subset here: CD45RA-negative fraction. All receptors come from a man younger than 35 in good health.

This clone was recorded once. This chain links TRBV10-3 with TRBJ2-7, with D perhaps matching TRBD1 or TRBD2 (5 bases each). V was shortened by 7 bases and J by 0 bases, with 10 bases between the two germline ends. Germline V lookup: CDR1 ENHRY, CDR2 SYGVKD. The CDR3 spans 13 residues. The CDR3 bases are TGTGCCATCAAGAGGGGTGACTCCTACGAGCAGTACTTC. Its protein is CAIKRGDSYEQYF.

The rearrangement uses TRBV23-1 and TRBJ1-5; 7 bases line up with TRBD1. TRBV23-1 qualifies as an ORF whose function is uncertain. The CDR3 consists of 15 residues. The V segment lost 1 base and the J segment 7 bases; nucleotides outside the gene matches: 7. CDR3 sequence: CASSQWKGAKQPQHF. CDR3 nucleotides: TGCGCCAGCAGTCAATGGAAGGGGGCGAAGCAGCCCCAGCATTTT.

This chain links TRBV27 with TRBJ2-3, with D perhaps TRBD2 (7 bases). Trimming took off 8 bases at V and 6 bases at J, with 15 bases between the two ends. The CDR3 extends over 13 amino acids. Per the germline V gene, CDR1 is MNHEY and CDR2 is SMNVEV (reference sequence). CDR3 amino acids: CASYRGAGDTQYF. The CDR3 DNA sequence: TGTGCCAGCTATCGGGGGGCGGGGGATACGCAGTATTTT.

This clone was observed a few times. The V and J genes are TRBV6-1 and TRBJ1-6, with 7 bases aligning to TRBD1. Per the germline V gene, CDR1 is MNHNS and CDR2 is SASEGT. The CDR3 totals 15 residues. The ends lost 3 bases at V and 6 bases at J; junction bases unmatched: 5. DNA of the CDR3: TGTGCCAGCAGTGACCGGGACAGTACTAATTCACCCCTCCACTTT. This sequence encodes CASSDRDSTNSPLHF.

The V call is TRBV2, the J call TRBJ1-5; TRBD1 aligns across 11 bases. Germline V gives CDR1 SNHLY, CDR2 FYNNEI. The V and J ends lost 4 bases and 0 bases, in that order; junction bases with no gene match: 5. The CDR3 sequence is 17 residues long. In DNA form, the CDR3 reads TGTGCCAGCAGTGGGGGACAGGGGGGTTATAGCAATCAGCCCCAGCATTTT. It specifies CASSGGQGGYSNQPQHF.

V is TRBV18 and J is TRBJ2-1, with TRBD2 identical over 9 bases. V shed 4 bases, J shed 8 bases, and the junction held 18 bases outside the gene matches. Germline V gene sequence: CDR1 KGHSH, CDR2 LQKENI. The CDR3 runs to 18 residues. DNA for the CDR3: TGTGCCAGCTCACAACCTAGCGGGACTCTAGATCTCTTCGATGAGCAGTTCTTC. Encoded protein: CASSQPSGTLDLFDEQFF.

This clone was recorded a few times. The rearrangement uses TRBV5-6 and TRBJ2-7; D unresolved. Between the trimmed V and J ends, which lost 4 bases and 2 bases, there was a span of 16 bases. Germline lookup yields CDR1 SGHDT and CDR2 YYEEEE. This CDR3 has 15 residues. This CDR3 is CASSQNNILPYEQYF. The CDR3 nucleotides read TGTGCCAGCAGCCAAAATAACATCCTCCCCTACGAGCAGTACTTC.

The rearrangement links TRBV7-8 to TRBJ2-5; no clear D gene. Trimming shortened V by 5 bases and J by 4 bases, and 23 bases separated the two germline ends. Germline V gene data show CDR1 as SGHVS and CDR2 as FQNEAQ. CDR3 size: 17 residues. CDR3 sequence: CASSPSVNRMPRETQYF. Written as DNA, the CDR3 is TGTGCCAGCAGCCCTAGTGTAAATCGGATGCCGCGAGAGACCCAGTACTTC.

Concerning this clone itself: The sample carries other DNA sequences with the same CDR3. The J gene is TRBJ1-1, the V gene TRBV18, with unresolved D. Germline CDR1 and CDR2: KGHSH and LQKENI. The CDR3 is 12 amino acids. Trimming removed 3 bases at V and 4 bases at J, with 6 bases between. The CDR3 reads CASSPLGTEAFF. For the CDR3, the DNA is TGTGCCAGCTCACCTTTGGGCACTGAAGCTTTCTTT.

Only one count was recorded for this clone. This chain uses TRBV18 with TRBJ1-2; D call uncertain. The V gene lost 1 base and the J gene lost 7 bases, with 10 bases spanning the gap. CDR1 is KGHSH and CDR2 is LQKENI in the germline V gene. The CDR3 sequence is 13 residues long. In nucleotides, the CDR3 is TGTGCCAGCTCACCACTTGCAAGCTTTGGCTACACCTTC. The encoded protein is CASSPLASFGYTF.

This clone was found once. V is TRBV5-1 and J is TRBJ2-7, with a possible D match to TRBD2 (5 bases). The CDR3 is 14 amino acids. Germline CDR1 and CDR2: SGHRS and YFSETQ. V gave up 1 base and J gave up 6 bases, with 14 bases separating them. For the CDR3, the DNA is TGCGCCAGCAGCTTGACGGGGTCTTGGGGCGAGCAGTACTTC. This sequence encodes CASSLTGSWGEQYF.

The V call is TRBV5-1, the J call TRBJ1-2; D is perhaps TRBD1 (6 bases). V was pared by 3 bases and J by 4 bases, with 10 bases between. The CDR3 covers 13 residues. Germline lookup yields CDR1 SGHRS and CDR2 YFSETQ. CDR3 sequence: CASSSDSTYGYTF. CDR3 bases: TGCGCCAGCAGCTCGGACAGCACCTATGGCTACACCTTC.

The CDR3 DNA reads as TGTGCCAGCAGCCCAAGAGGGAGGGGCGAAAAACTGTTTTTT. Protein sequence: CASSPRGRGEKLFF. The J gene is TRBJ1-4, the V gene TRBV11-2; D may be TRBD1 (5 bases). V was pared by 5 bases and J by 8 bases, with 15 bases between. There are 14 residues in the CDR3. Looked up from germline, CDR1 is SGHAT and CDR2 is FQNNGV.

The table lists this clone with a few counts. The chain links TRBV4-1 to TRBJ1-2; D is uncertain. Germline lookup yields CDR1 MGHRA and CDR2 YSYEKL. This CDR3 region has 15 residues. V was trimmed by 0 bases and J by 7 bases, leaving 15 bases between them. The DNA for the CDR3 is TGCGCCAGCAGCCAAGATCGAGGAAACGAGGTTGGCTACACCTTC. Its protein product is CASSQDRGNEVGYTF.

The chain recombines TRBV7-8 with TRBJ2-7, with TRBD1 matching 7 bases. The V gene end was trimmed by 10 bases and the J gene end by 6 bases; junction bases not matched to a gene: 15. Germline V CDR1 and CDR2: SGHVS, FQNEAQ. The CDR3 is made up of 14 amino acids. The CDR3 loop is CATLSGTVTSEQYF. The CDR3 DNA is TGTGCCACCTTATCCGGGACAGTCACCAGCGAGCAGTACTTC. The full variable domain, in which reference TRBV7-8 and TRBJ2-7 provide the parts outside the CDR3, is GAGVSQSPRYKVAKRGQDVALRCDPISGHVSLFWYQQALGQGPEFLTYFQNEAQLDKSGLPSDRFFAERPEGSVSTLKIQRTQQEDSAVYLCATLSGTVTSEQYFGPGTRLTVT.

V is TRBV7-9 and J is TRBJ2-7; 8 bases line up with TRBD1. V gave up 5 bases and J gave up 3 bases; unmatched junction bases: 9. CDR1 SEHNR and CDR2 FQNEAQ come from the germline V gene (reference sequence). This CDR3 is 15 amino acids long. As DNA, the CDR3 is TGTGCCAGCAGCCCCCCCGGGACAGGCCACTACGAGCAGTACTTC. Its translation: CASSPPGTGHYEQYF.